This T cell receptor beta chain stems from a study of blood T cell repertoires in COVID-19. Across the study: Samples taken during acute and convalescent COVID-19 were collected in the United States, Italy and Spain. Sources were T cells, B-cell-depleted T cells, or PBMCs; the material itself was cDNA or gDNA.

Under the authors' procedure: Estimated nucleated cell counts came from reference gene primer amplification. TCRdb keeps only in-frame clones here, not all; method: immunoSEQ multiplex PCR. For V, J and clone size, that table is used; D and trimming come from the DNA. There are about 160,000 clones in the sample; around 80% occur only once, and about 10% lies in the top ten. The sequence was obtained from a woman of 80 years or more with active or convalescent COVID-19. Sequencing used peripheral blood.

Written as DNA, the CDR3 is TGTGCCAGCAGTCCCTGGGGGGGACAAGAGACCCAGTACTTC. Translating it yields CASSPWGGQETQYF. V and J are TRBV28 and TRBJ2-5, with 7 bases that match TRBD2. The CDR3 has 14 amino acids. Trimming cost V 5 bases and J 2 bases; bases outside gene matches: 5. CDR1 and CDR2 from the germline V gene are MDHEN and SYDVKM.